Sequencing of this T cell receptor (beta chain) was carried out in a study of CD8 T cells in ankylosing spondylitis. This CDR3 spans 15 amino acids. Germline assignment: CDR1 MRHNA and CDR2 SNTAGT. Trimming left V 3 bases short and J 8 bases short, with 19 bases between. TCRdb recomputed calls from the 5' RACE reads with MiXCR, one row per CDR3 protein. There are a few hundred thousand distinct CDR3 sequences in the sample; more than 20% occur only once, and around 12% lies in the top ten. This clonotype appeared a few times. The TCR was taken from a male donor with ankylosing spondylitis or in good health (not recorded which). The chain recombines TRBV6-4 with TRBJ2-5, with TRBD2 as a possible D gene (5 bases). Input material: blood, either unsorted or a sorted T cell fraction (not recorded which). CDR3 sequence: CASSEVVGSPETQYF. CDR3 coding DNA: TGTGCCAGCAGTGAGGTGGTAGGGAGCCCCGAAACCCAGTACTTC.